This TCR beta chain was captured in a study of blood T cell repertoires in COVID-19. Study-level information: Italy, Spain and the United States were the sources of the convalescent and acute COVID-19 samples. Sources were T cells, B-cell-depleted T cells, or PBMCs; the material itself was cDNA or gDNA.

As originally analysed: Scientists estimated how many nucleated cells there were by amplifying reference gene primers. The data were produced by immunoSEQ multiplex PCR, yet TCRdb's version contains in-frame clones alone and is incomplete. V and J calls and clone size follow that table, whereas D and trimming were derived from the DNA. The data show 120,000 to 150,000 clones, approximately 83% seen once. Germline CDR1 reads SGHTA; CDR2 reads FQGNSA. Trimming left V 1 base short and J 0 bases short, with 10 bases between. CDR3 length: 16 amino acids. The sample was peripheral blood. This clonotype was obtained from a human donor in a cohort sampled during active COVID-19. This chain joins TRBV7-2 and TRBJ2-1, with D possibly TRBD2 on 5 matching bases. For the CDR3, the DNA is TGTGCCAGCAGCTTAGGAAGCGGATTCTCCTACAATGAGCAGTTCTTC. The encoded protein is CASSLGSGFSYNEQFF.